This TCR beta chain was found in a study of T cells in Graves' hyperthyroidism and ophthalmopathy. The sample holds many counts of this clonotype. The target antigen is unknown. Germline V gene sequence: CDR1 MNHNS, CDR2 SASEGT. The CDR3 is 13 amino acids. Unmatched junction bases numbered 5, after V lost 6 bases and J lost 5 bases. Findings of the study overall: The majority of expanded thyroid clonotypes above 0.001 also appeared in blood. By a 13 V-J model, ophthalmopathy was set apart from stable hyperthyroidism.

From RNA transcripts, TCR beta CDR3 regions were amplified. An initial round of RT-PCR targeting the TCR CDR3 relied on the HTBI primer set. TCRdb reanalysed the multiplex PCR reads using MiXCR and keeps one entry per CDR3 protein. The repertoire includes around 530,000 distinct CDR3 sequences, approximately 17% of them detected once, and roughly 15% sits in the top ten. The material sequenced was blood. The clonotype comes from a woman aged 18 to 35 with Graves' ophthalmopathy. V and J are TRBV6-1 and TRBJ1-1; 8 nucleotides align to TRBD1. CDR3 loop: CASSRTGGTEAFF. The CDR3 DNA reads as TGTGCCAGCAGCAGAACAGGGGGAACTGAAGCTTTCTTT.